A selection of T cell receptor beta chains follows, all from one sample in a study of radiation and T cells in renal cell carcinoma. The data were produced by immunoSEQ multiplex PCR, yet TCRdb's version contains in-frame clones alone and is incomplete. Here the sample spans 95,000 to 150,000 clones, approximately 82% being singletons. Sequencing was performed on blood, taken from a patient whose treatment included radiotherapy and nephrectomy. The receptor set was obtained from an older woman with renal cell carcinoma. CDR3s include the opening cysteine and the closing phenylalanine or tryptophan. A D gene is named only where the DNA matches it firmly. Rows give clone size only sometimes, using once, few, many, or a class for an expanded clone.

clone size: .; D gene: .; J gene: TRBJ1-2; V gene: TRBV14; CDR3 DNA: TGTGCCAGCAGCCAAGGGTCGGGAGGGGGTTCCTATGGCTACACCTTC; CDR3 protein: CASSQGSGGGSYGYTF
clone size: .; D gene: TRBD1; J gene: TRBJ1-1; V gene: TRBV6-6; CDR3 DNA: TGTGCCAGCAGTTACTATGGGACAGAAAACACTGAAGCTTTCTTT; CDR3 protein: CASSYYGTENTEAFF
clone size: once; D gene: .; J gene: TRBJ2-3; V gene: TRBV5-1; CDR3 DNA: TGCGCCAGCAGCTTGGCCTCGCCGGGGTCAGATACGCAGTATTTT; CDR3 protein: CASSLASPGSDTQYF
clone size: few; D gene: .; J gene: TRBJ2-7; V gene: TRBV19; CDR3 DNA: TGTGCCAGTAGTATAGCGACACTGGAGTCCTACGAGCAGTACTTC; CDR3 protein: CASSIATLESYEQYF
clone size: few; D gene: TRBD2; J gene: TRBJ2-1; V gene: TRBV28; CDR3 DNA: TGTGCCAGCCTCCCTGGGGGACTAGCGGGATACAATGAGCAGTTCTTC; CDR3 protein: CASLPGGLAGYNEQFF
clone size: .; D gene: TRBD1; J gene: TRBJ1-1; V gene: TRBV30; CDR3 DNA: TGTGCCTGGAGTACCTCCGGGACAGGGAACACTTTCTTT; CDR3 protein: CAWSTSGTGNTFF
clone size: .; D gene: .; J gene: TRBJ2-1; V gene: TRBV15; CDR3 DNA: TGTGCCACCAGCCCCCGGACAGTTAATGAGCAGTTCTTC; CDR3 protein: CATSPRTVNEQFF
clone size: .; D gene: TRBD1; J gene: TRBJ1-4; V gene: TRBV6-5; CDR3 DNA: TGTGCCAGCAGTTTACAGGGGGGAGTTGAAAAACTGTTTTTT; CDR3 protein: CASSLQGGVEKLFF
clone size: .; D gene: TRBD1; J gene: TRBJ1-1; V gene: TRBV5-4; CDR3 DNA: TGTGCCAGCAGCTCCTCCGGGACAGGGGGCCGAACTGAAGCTTTCTTT; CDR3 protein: CASSSSGTGGRTEAFF
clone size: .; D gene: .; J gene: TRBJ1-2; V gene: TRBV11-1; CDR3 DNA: TGTGCCAGCAGCTTACAGATCGACTATGGCTACACCTTC; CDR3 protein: CASSLQIDYGYTF
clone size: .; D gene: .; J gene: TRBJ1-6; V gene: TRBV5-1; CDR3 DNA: TGCGCCAGCAGCTTGGTTTTCACGGATCTCTCCTATAATTCACCCCTCCACTTT; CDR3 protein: CASSLVFTDLSYNSPLHF
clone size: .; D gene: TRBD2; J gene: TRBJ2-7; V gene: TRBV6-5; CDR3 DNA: TGTGCCAGCAGCCCGTTTAGCGGGAGGGCCTACGAGCAGTACTTC; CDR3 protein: CASSPFSGRAYEQYF
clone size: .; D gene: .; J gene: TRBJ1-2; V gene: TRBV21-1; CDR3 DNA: TGTGCCAGCAGCGCGACAGTCATTAACTATGGCTACACCTTC; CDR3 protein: CASSATVINYGYTF
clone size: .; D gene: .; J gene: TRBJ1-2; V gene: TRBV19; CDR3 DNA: TGTGCCAGTACCCGGGCAGCCATAAATAACTATGGCTACACCTTC; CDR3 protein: CASTRAAINNYGYTF
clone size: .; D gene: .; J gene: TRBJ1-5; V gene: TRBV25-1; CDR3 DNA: TGTGCCAGCAGTGGAGACAGTTGGAATCAGCCCCAGCATTTT; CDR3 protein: CASSGDSWNQPQHF
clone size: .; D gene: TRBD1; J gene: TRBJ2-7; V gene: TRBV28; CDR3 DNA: TGTGCCAGCAGTTCACACAGGGGGCGAAGAGCCTACGAGCAGTACTTC; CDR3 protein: CASSSHRGRRAYEQYF
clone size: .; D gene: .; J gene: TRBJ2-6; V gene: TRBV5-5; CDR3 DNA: TGTGCCAGCAGCTTGGATCAGGGACCGTCTGGGGCCAACGTCCTGACTTTC; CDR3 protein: CASSLDQGPSGANVLTF
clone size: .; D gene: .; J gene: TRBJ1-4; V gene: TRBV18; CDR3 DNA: TGTGCCAGCTCACCAGGGTCTGGGGGAAAACTGTTTTTT; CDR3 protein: CASSPGSGGKLFF
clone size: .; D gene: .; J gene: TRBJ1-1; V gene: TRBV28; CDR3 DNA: TGTGCCAGCAGTTTAGGCCGGGACATTGGCACTGAAGCTTTCTTT; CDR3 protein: CASSLGRDIGTEAFF
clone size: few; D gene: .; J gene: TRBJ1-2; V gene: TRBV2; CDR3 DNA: TGTGCTACGAACCAGCTGCAGGGCGGCTACACCTTC; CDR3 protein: CATNQLQGGYTF
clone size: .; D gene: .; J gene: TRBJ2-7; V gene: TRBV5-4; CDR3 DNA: TGTGCCAGCAGCTCGGGAGTCCCCTCCGAGCAGTACTTC; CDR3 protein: CASSSGVPSEQYF
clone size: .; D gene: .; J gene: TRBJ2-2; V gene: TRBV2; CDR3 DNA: TGTGCCAGCTCTACGGCGGGTCCCCACACCGGGGAGCTGTTTTTT; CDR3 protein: CASSTAGPHTGELFF
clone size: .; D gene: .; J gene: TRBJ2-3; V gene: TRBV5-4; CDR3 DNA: TGTGCCAGCAGCTTGGGGGTAAGCGATACGCAGTATTTT; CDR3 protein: CASSLGVSDTQYF
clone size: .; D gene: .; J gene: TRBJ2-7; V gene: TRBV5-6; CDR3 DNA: TGTGCCAGCAGCTTAAGAAGGGAGCAGTACTTC; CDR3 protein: CASSLRREQYF